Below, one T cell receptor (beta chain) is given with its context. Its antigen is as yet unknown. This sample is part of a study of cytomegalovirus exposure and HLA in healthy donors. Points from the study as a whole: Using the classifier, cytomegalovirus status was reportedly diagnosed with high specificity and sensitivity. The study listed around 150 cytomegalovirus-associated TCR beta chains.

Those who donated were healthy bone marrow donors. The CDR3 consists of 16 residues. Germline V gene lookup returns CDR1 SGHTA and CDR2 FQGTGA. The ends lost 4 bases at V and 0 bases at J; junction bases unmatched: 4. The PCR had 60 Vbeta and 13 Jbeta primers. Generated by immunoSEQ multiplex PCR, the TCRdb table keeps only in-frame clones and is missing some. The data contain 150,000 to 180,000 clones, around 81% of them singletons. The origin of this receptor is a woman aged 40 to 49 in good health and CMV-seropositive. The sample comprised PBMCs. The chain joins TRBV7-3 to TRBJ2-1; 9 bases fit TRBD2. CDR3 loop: CASSSLAGSSYNEQFF. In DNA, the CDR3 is TGTGCCAGCAGCTCCCTAGCGGGGAGCTCCTACAATGAGCAGTTCTTC.